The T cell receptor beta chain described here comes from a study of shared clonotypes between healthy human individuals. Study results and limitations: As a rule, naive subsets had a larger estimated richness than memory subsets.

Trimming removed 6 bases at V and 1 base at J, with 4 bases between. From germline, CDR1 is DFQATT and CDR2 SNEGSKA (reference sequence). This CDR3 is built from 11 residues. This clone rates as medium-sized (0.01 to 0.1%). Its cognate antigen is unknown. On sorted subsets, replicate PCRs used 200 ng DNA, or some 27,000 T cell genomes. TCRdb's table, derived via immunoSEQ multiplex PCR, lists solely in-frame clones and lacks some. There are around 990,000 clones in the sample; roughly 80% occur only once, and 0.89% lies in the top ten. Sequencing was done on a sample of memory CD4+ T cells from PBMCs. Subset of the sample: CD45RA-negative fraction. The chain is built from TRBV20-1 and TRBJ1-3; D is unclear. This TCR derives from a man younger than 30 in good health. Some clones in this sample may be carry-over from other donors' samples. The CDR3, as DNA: TGCAGTGCCGAATCTGGAAACACCATATATTTT. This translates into CSAESGNTIYF.